This T cell receptor beta chain was profiled in a study of blood T cells in healthy people across ages. Overall study results and limits: Naive and antigen-experienced cells were not separated, limiting conclusive comparison. Observed TCR beta diversity per million T cells went down as age went up. This fall followed a roughly linear course with age.

This CDR3 contains 16 residues. V was pared by 11 bases and J by 0 bases, with 22 bases between. CDR1 and CDR2 from the germline V gene are MNHEY and SVGEGT. Comments on this clonotype: Its antigen is still unknown.

Together with a sample-barcoded 5' primer, a J-beta primer mix was included in a second PCR lasting about 7 to 11 cycles. Every cDNA was tagged by a template-switch adaptor with 12 random nucleotides. There were at least 2.5 million CDR3-containing paired-end reads obtained from each sample. Each CDR3 protein is one row after TCRdb ran MiXCR on the 5' RACE reads. Of about 650,000 distinct CDR3 sequences listed, over 40% are singletons. This receptor was identified in an elderly woman in good health. Sequencing was carried out using blood. The chain is built from TRBV6-2 or TRBV6-3 and TRBJ2-5; D gene uncertain. In DNA form, the CDR3 reads TGTGCCGCACAAAGAGAGTTCTTGGCCCACCAAGAGACCCAGTACTTC. This gives the protein CAAQREFLAHQETQYF.